This T cell receptor beta chain stems from a study of T cells after yellow fever vaccination. Whole-study findings and limits: Although most clonotypes did not, a small share appeared in both CD4 and CD8 compartments. Reappearance after the booster was observed for most primary-vaccination clones (roughly 97% CD4, over 70% CD8). FACS-sorted repertoires could contain abundant clonotypes contaminating from the bulk population.

Template switching by 5'RACE produced TCR cDNA, adding a universal primer site and UMIs. TCRdb recomputed calls from the 5' RACE reads with MiXCR, one row per CDR3 protein. Counted here are some 320,000 distinct CDR3 sequences, under 9% occurring once; the ten biggest clones make up 3% to 4%. There are many counts of this clonotype. Its cognate antigen is unknown. Per germline, CDR1 SGHTA and CDR2 FQGNSA. The CDR3 is 16 amino acids. Trimming removed 5 bases at V and 2 bases at J, with 17 bases between. The TCR comes from a young man who received the YFV17D yellow fever vaccine. The V and J genes are TRBV7-2 and TRBJ2-3, with D possibly being TRBD2 (6 bases). Sequencing used CD4+ T cells sorted from PBMCs, obtained 5 days after the yellow fever booster vaccination. The CDR3 is CASSIQKAGYTDTQYF. CDR3 coding DNA: TGTGCCAGCAGCATCCAAAAAGCGGGTTACACAGATACGCAGTATTTT. Supplemented by reference TRBV7-2 and TRBJ2-3, the full variable domain reads GAGVSQSPSNKVTEKGKDVELRCDPISGHTALYWYRQSLGQGLEFLIYFQGNSAPDKSGLPSDRFSAERTGGSVSTLTIQRTQQEDSAVYLCASSIQKAGYTDTQYFGPGTRLTVL.